A single sample is the source of the 27 T cell receptor beta chains below, sequenced in a study of beta chain features in type 1 diabetes. Expressed TCRB transcripts got sequenced, as all isolated RNA was reverse transcribed. Sequencing was performed with immunoSEQ multiplex PCR; in TCRdb, only in-frame clones are kept and a portion is missing. The sample records a few hundred thousand clones, about 13% being singletons. Findings of the study overall: Moderately but significantly shorter TCRB CDR3s were found in Type 1 diabetes patients in all four CD4+ subsets.

No antigen has been identified for these receptors. The sample taken for sequencing was naive CD4+ T cells from blood. These receptors came from a woman younger than 30 with type 1 diabetes.

The chain carries TRBV19 and TRBJ2-1; 7 bases align to TRBD2. The CDR3 covers 17 residues. Germline V CDR1 and CDR2: LNHDA, SQIVND (reference sequence). V was pared by 3 bases and J by 5 bases, with 13 bases of the junction left unmatched. The CDR3 DNA reads as TGTGCCAGTAGTATTTTCTTAAGGGAGGGCCGAAACAATGAGCAGTTCTTC. Protein: CASSIFLREGRNNEQFF. The full variable domain, with the rest looked up from reference TRBV19 and TRBJ2-1, is DGGITQSPKYLFRKEGQNVTLSCEQNLNHDAMYWYRQDPGQGLRLIYYSQIVNDFQKGDIAEGYSVSREKKESFPLTVTSAQKNPTAFYLCASSIFLREGRNNEQFFGPGTRLTVL.

The sample holds a few counts of this clone. The chain carries TRBV28 and TRBJ2-5, with TRBD2 identical over 9 bases. CDR3 length: 15 amino acids. Germline CDR1 MDHEN, CDR2 SYDVKM. CDR3 sequence reads: CSPGRGGRAGKTQYF. The CDR3 region has the DNA TGTTCACCGGGTCGTGGCGGGAGGGCCGGGAAGACCCAGTACTTC. Full variable domain (missing parts from reference TRBV28 and TRBJ2-5): DVKVTQSSRYLVKRTGEKVFLECVQDMDHENMFWYRQDPGLGLRLIYFSYDVKMKEKGDIPEGYSVSREKKERFSLILESASTNQTSMYLCSPGRGGRAGKTQYFGPGTRLLVL.

The chain uses TRBV11-2 and TRBJ2-3; tentative D call: TRBD1 (5 bases). V lost 1 base and J 6 bases, leaving 23 bases between the germline ends. The CDR3 runs to 18 residues. Germline CDR1 and CDR2: SGHAT and FQNNGV. The CDR3 DNA reads TGTGCCAGCAGCTTAGTGGGGCAAGGGCTAGTTGGATCGGATACGCAGTATTTT. Encoded protein: CASSLVGQGLVGSDTQYF.

This sequence joins TRBV10-3 and TRBJ1-1; D is undetermined. Trimming removed 10 bases from V and 0 bases from J, with 12 bases in between. There are 13 residues in the CDR3. The germline V gene has CDR1 ENHRY and CDR2 SYGVKD. This chain's CDR3 is CATLQRVNTEAFF. The DNA of the CDR3 is TGTGCCACCCTGCAACGGGTGAACACTGAAGCTTTCTTT.

Only a few counts were recorded for this clone. The chain couples TRBV11-2 to TRBJ2-5, with D possibly TRBD1 on 5 matching bases. Per germline, CDR1 SGHAT and CDR2 FQNNGV. The CDR3 runs 14 residues. Trimming cost V 1 base and J 5 bases, with 11 bases left between them. CDR3 nucleotides: TGTGCCAGCAGCTTAGTAATGGCAGGGGAGACCCAGTACTTC. This translates into CASSLVMAGETQYF.

This clone was recorded a few times. The J gene is TRBJ2-3, the V gene TRBV30; TRBD2 agrees at 12 bases. The germline V gene encodes CDR1 GTSNPN and CDR2 SVGIG (reference sequence). CDR3 length equals 16 residues. Trimming took 4 bases from V and 3 from J; bases not matched to a gene: 8. The CDR3 bases are TGTGCCTGGACGGCAACACTAGCGGGAGGAACAGATACGCAGTATTTT. It yields the protein CAWTATLAGGTDTQYF.

This clone was seen many times. Other DNA sequences in this specimen translate into the identical CDR3. The rearrangement links TRBV29-1 to TRBJ2-3; 11 nucleotides align to TRBD2. In germline, CDR1 is SQVTM, CDR2 ANQGSEA. Trimming removed 5 bases from V and 3 bases from J; junction bases left unmatched: 1. CDR3 length: 13 residues. The chain's CDR3 is CSVTSGSTDTQYF. CDR3 nucleotide sequence: TGCAGCGTTACTAGCGGGAGTACAGATACGCAGTATTTT.

CDR3 bases: TGTGCCAGCCCCCACAGCGGGACGCCAAAGTACTTC. As protein: CASPHSGTPKYF. This rearrangement joins TRBV21-1 to TRBJ2-7; TRBD2, as called in the table, went unchecked against the DNA. TRBV21-1 is a pseudogene segment. This CDR3 region has 12 residues.

CDR3 DNA: TGTGCCAGCAGTCCCAGCTACAATGAGCAGTTCTTC. Its translation: CASSPSYNEQFF. The J gene is TRBJ2-1, the V gene TRBV25-1; D gene uncertain. Looked up from germline, CDR1 is MGHDK and CDR2 is SYGVNS. V lost 5 bases and J lost 3, with 5 bases in between. The CDR3 has 12 residues.

V is TRBV30 and J is TRBJ2-2; 9 bases agree with TRBD1. The J segment lost 6 bases and the V segment lost 3 bases, leaving 8 bases of the junction unmatched. The CDR3 extends over 15 amino acids. Germline V lookup: CDR1 GTSNPN, CDR2 SVGIG (reference sequence). The CDR3, as DNA: TGTGCCTGGAGAGGCCGGGACAGGGTCTCCGGGGAGCTGTTTTTT. Its protein product is CAWRGRDRVSGELFF.

This rearrangement joins TRBV10-3 to TRBJ1-1; a possible D gene is TRBD1 (6 bases). This CDR3 contains 14 residues. V shed 8 bases and J shed 4 bases, with 17 bases lying between them. Germline V CDR1 and CDR2: ENHRY, SYGVKD. As DNA, the CDR3 is TGTGCCATCGCGAACAGGGACGTTGTCACTGAAGCTTTCTTT. The encoded protein is CAIANRDVVTEAFF.

This clone was detected a few times. The chain recombines TRBV28 with TRBJ1-5; no clear D. The CDR3 is 13 residues long. Trimming cost V 5 bases and J 0 bases, with 5 bases left between them. Germline lookup yields CDR1 MDHEN and CDR2 SYDVKM. This chain's CDR3 is CASSDFSNQPQHF. The DNA for the CDR3 is TGTGCCAGCAGTGACTTTAGCAATCAGCCCCAGCATTTT.

A few counts support this clone. The chain employs TRBV11-2 and TRBJ1-2; 9 bases fit TRBD1. The trim removed 5 bases at V and 4 bases at J, leaving 5 bases unmatched. CDR1 is SGHAT and CDR2 is FQNNGV in the germline V gene. This CDR3 contains 14 residues. In nucleotides, the CDR3 is TGTGCCAGCAGCGCCCAGGGACAGGGCTATGGCTACACCTTC. Translated: CASSAQGQGYGYTF.

The chain has TRBV18 and TRBJ1-1; 8 bases align to TRBD1. V lost 3 bases to trimming and J lost 3 bases; unmatched junction nucleotides: 21. CDR1 is KGHSH and CDR2 is LQKENI in the germline V gene. This CDR3 contains 20 residues. CDR3 protein: CASSPLPRAGGFEGDTEAFF. In nucleotides, the CDR3 is TGTGCCAGCTCACCCCTCCCTCGGGCAGGGGGCTTCGAAGGTGACACTGAAGCTTTCTTT. The whole variable domain, remainder taken from reference TRBV18 and TRBJ1-1, is NAGVMQNPRHLVRRRGQEARLRCSPMKGHSHVYWYRQLPEEGLKFMVYLQKENIIDESGMPKERFSAEFPKEGPSILRIQQVVRGDSAAYFCASSPLPRAGGFEGDTEAFFGQGTRLTVV.

This chain joins TRBV11-3 and TRBJ2-2, with D possibly TRBD2 on 5 matching bases. Per the germline V gene, CDR1 is SGHNT and CDR2 is YENEEA. V was clipped by 5 bases and J by 4 bases, with 14 bases between them. The CDR3 covers 15 residues. CDR3 loop: CASSRETFPTGELFF. The CDR3 DNA sequence: TGTGCCAGCAGCCGGGAAACTTTCCCCACCGGGGAGCTGTTTTTT. Full variable domain (rest looked up from reference TRBV11-3 and TRBJ2-2): EAGVVQSPRYKIIEKKQPVAFWCNPISGHNTLYWYLQNLGQGPELLIRYENEEAVDDSQLPKDRFSAERLKGVDSTLKIQPAELGDSAVYLCASSRETFPTGELFFGEGSRLTVL.

This clone has only a few counts. The chain recombines TRBV10-3 with TRBJ1-4; 11 nucleotides line up with TRBD1. The CDR3 covers 14 residues. Trimming at V came to 8 bases and at J to 8 bases, leaving 7 bases not matched to a gene. In germline, CDR1 is ENHRY, CDR2 SYGVKD. In DNA form, the CDR3 reads TGTGCCATCGCTCCGGGACAGGGGGAGGAAAAACTGTTTTTT. This codes for CAIAPGQGEEKLFF.

The chain links TRBV28 to TRBJ2-1, with 7 nucleotides matching TRBD2. Per germline, CDR1 MDHEN and CDR2 SYDVKM. The CDR3 length is 16 residues. The J segment lost 0 bases and the V segment lost 4 bases, leaving 6 bases of the junction unmatched. The CDR3 spells CASSSGSSGSYNEQFF. CDR3 DNA sequence: TGTGCCAGCAGTTCCGGATCTAGCGGCTCCTACAATGAGCAGTTCTTC.

This chain joins TRBV7-9 and TRBJ2-1, with TRBD1 as a possible D gene (5 bases). Trimming removed 2 bases from V and 2 bases from J, with 10 bases in between. Germline V gene lookup returns CDR1 SEHNR and CDR2 FQNEAQ (reference sequence). The CDR3 runs to 15 residues. CDR3 sequence (DNA): TGTGCCAGCAGCTTACAGGGATCCCCCTACAATGAGCAGTTCTTC. It encodes CASSLQGSPYNEQFF.

CDR3: CASSSYVRDRYNEQFF. The CDR3 DNA reads as TGTGCCAGCAGTTCCTACGTCCGGGACAGATACAATGAGCAGTTCTTC. The chain links TRBV27 to TRBJ2-1; 7 nucleotides match TRBD1. Germline V CDR1 and CDR2: MNHEY, SMNVEV (reference sequence). The CDR3 is 16 amino acids. The V segment lost 4 bases and the J segment 4 bases; nucleotides outside the gene matches: 10.

J is TRBJ2-5 and V is TRBV5-1; D may be TRBD1 (5 bases). The CDR3 has 14 amino acids. Deletions cut 4 bases from V and 5 bases from J, with 15 bases between. Germline-derived CDR1 and CDR2 are SGHRS and YFSETQ. The CDR3 DNA is TGCGCCAGCAGCGTGGACACTCCCAGGGAGACCCAGTACTTC. Its translation: CASSVDTPRETQYF.

Only a few counts were recorded for this clone. V usage is TRBV28 and J usage is TRBJ2-7; a possible D gene is TRBD2 (5 bases). The CDR3 spans 15 residues. V lost 3 bases and J lost 4, with 16 bases in between. Germline CDR1 reads MDHEN; CDR2 reads SYDVKM. CDR3: CASSLTNPRSYEQYF. The DNA for the CDR3 is TGTGCCAGCAGTTTGACTAATCCTCGGAGTTACGAGCAGTACTTC.

This clone has a handful of counts. The gene calls are TRBV7-9 and TRBJ2-6; D not certain. V was clipped by 5 bases and J by 0 bases, with 17 bases between them. This CDR3 has 18 amino acids. Germline V gives CDR1 SEHNR, CDR2 FQNEAQ (reference sequence). This CDR3 reads CASSIETLTYSGANVLTF. CDR3 bases: TGTGCCAGCAGCATCGAGACATTAACCTACTCTGGGGCCAACGTCCTGACTTTC.

This clone was picked up a small number of times. The genes are TRBV9 and TRBJ1-1; TRBD1 might be the D (5 bases). The germline V gene encodes CDR1 SGDLS and CDR2 YYNGEE. This CDR3 region has 15 residues. Trimming removed 0 bases from V and 1 base from J, with 10 bases in between. The DNA for the CDR3 is TGTGCCAGCAGCGTAGGAGTAGGGGAGAACACTGAAGCTTTCTTT. Encoded protein: CASSVGVGENTEAFF.

This rearrangement joins TRBV5-4 to TRBJ1-1; the D gene is possibly TRBD1 (5 bases). From germline, CDR1 is SGHNT and CDR2 YYREEE (reference sequence). The CDR3 is made up of 15 amino acids. Trimming removed 1 base at V and 3 bases at J, with 13 bases between. The CDR3 bases are TGTGCCAGCAGCTTGCTGTCCTCGGGGGACACTGAAGCTTTCTTT. As protein: CASSLLSSGDTEAFF. The whole variable domain, filled in from reference TRBV5-4 and TRBJ1-1, reads ETGVTQSPTHLIKTRGQQVTLRCSSQSGHNTVSWYQQALGQGPQFIFQYYREEENGRGNFPPRFSGLQFPNYSSELNVNALELDDSALYLCASSLLSSGDTEAFFGQGTRLTVV.

This clone has a handful of counts. The gene calls are TRBV19 and TRBJ2-3, with 12 bases matching TRBD2. From germline, CDR1 is LNHDA and CDR2 SQIVND (reference sequence). CDR3 size: 15 residues. J gave up 1 base and V 6 bases, and 2 bases lay outside the gene matches. CDR3: CASRRLAGGTDTQYF. CDR3 bases: TGTGCCAGTAGGCGACTAGCGGGAGGCACAGATACGCAGTATTTT.

V and J are TRBV6-5 and TRBJ1-2; 9 bases fit TRBD1. The CDR3 covers 14 residues. Trimming at V came to 4 bases and at J to 8 bases, leaving 8 bases not matched to a gene. Germline V gene lookup returns CDR1 MNHEY and CDR2 SVGAGI. CDR3 sequence (DNA): TGTGCCAGCAGTTTCGGTGGGACAGGGCTAGGCTACACCTTC. As protein: CASSFGGTGLGYTF.

As to this clone: Other nucleotide sequences in the sample specify the same CDR3. V and J are TRBV18 and TRBJ2-7, with D possibly matching TRBD2 (5 bases). The germline V gene encodes CDR1 KGHSH and CDR2 LQKENI. The CDR3 loop spans 14 amino acids. Trimming removed 2 bases from V and 3 bases from J, with 11 bases in between. Here the CDR3 DNA reads TGTGCCAGCTCACCAGGTCTAGCAGGCTACGAGCAGTACTTC. Translated, it gives CASSPGLAGYEQYF.